This paragraph covers one T cell receptor beta chain sequence. Its antigen has not been determined. No base-level quality is on record; no much larger clone is a single base apart. Donors were patients with localized lung adenocarcinoma, a subtype of non-small cell lung cancer. These samples came from the centers of localized lung adenocarcinomas. For TCR repertoire analysis, CD4+ T cells from tumor tissue were profiled separately from CD8+ T cells. This sample was included in a study of CD4 and CD8 cells across lung adenocarcinoma regions (dated by TCRdb to the late 2010s). About the study as a whole: To look at intratumor heterogeneity in the T cell receptor repertoire, the study compared tumor centers against tumor margins.

Libraries were constructed by PCR. For sequencing, a HiSeq X Ten was employed. The public reads were reanalyzed by TCRdb: fastp trimming at Q25, MiXCR alignment, in-frame beta chains only. Rows matching on CDR3 protein sequence are summarized as one entry with the most common DNA and genes. The sample table lists 7,000 to 8,500 distinct CDR3 sequences, 56% of them with a count of one. The biggest ten clones account for 24% of the sample. The sequence derives from a female donor with lung adenocarcinoma. The CD4 and CD8 labels of this study may be unreliable. Specimen: CD4+ T cells from the center of a lung tumor. The label giving this sample's cell subset or site can be read as: tumor center region.

Here the CDR3 is given as CASSEVTVGYTF. The bases read TGTGCCAGCAGTGAAGTTACAGTTGGCTACACCTTC. The chain was built from TRBV25-1 and TRBJ1-2; a confident D gene designation cannot be given. V is pared back by 2 bases and J by 7 bases, with 8 bases lying between the germline termini. The CDR3 measures 12 amino acids from cysteine to phenylalanine. Of the read, only the CDR3 DNA is kept; its 36 bases are in frame from base 1. The germline V gene sets CDR1 to MGHDK and CDR2 to SYGVNS.